The clone carrying this T cell receptor beta chain occurred many times. The antigen is not known. The CDR3 is 16 amino acids. V lost 2 bases and J lost 8; bases outside the gene matches: 11. The data were obtained in a study of T cell repertoires in cytomegalovirus infection. For the study at large: An indication of both CMV infection and matching HLA type came from public TCR beta signatures.

TCRdb re-called the reads with MiXCR, one entry per CDR3 protein. The sample lists over 450,000 distinct CDR3 sequences, about 11% occurring once. Study outcomes and limitations: In two of eight donors, the top clonotype was HLA-C-restricted CMV-specific. Frequencies of public TCR beta families were cumulated, and this identified carriers of CMV plus the relevant HLA.

The TCR was taken from a human donor in good health (CMV status not recorded). Some clones in this sample may be carry-over from other donors' samples. The chain has TRBV12-3 or TRBV12-4 and TRBJ2-1; 8 positions agree with TRBD2. Sequenced input: PBMCs. This chain's CDR3 is CASSLRTGGVRDEQFF. DNA of the CDR3: TGTGCCAGCAGTTTACGAACCGGGGGGGTGAGGGATGAGCAGTTCTTC.